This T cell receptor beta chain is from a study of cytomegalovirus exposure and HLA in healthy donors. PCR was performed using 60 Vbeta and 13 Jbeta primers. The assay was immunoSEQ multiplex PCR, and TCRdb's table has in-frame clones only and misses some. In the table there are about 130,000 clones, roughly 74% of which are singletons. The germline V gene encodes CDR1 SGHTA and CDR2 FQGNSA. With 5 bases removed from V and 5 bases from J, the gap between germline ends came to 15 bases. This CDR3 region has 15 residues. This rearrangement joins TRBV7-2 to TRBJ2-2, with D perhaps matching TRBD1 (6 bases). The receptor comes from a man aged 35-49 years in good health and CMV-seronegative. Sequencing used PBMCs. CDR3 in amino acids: CASSTGRRGTGELFF. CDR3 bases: TGTGCCAGCAGCACAGGGCGTCGAGGGACCGGGGAGCTGTTTTTT.